A single sample is the source of the 29 T cell receptor beta chains below, sequenced in a study of T cells in Graves' hyperthyroidism and ophthalmopathy. TCR beta CDR3 regions were amplified from RNA transcripts. HTBI primers were the set used in a first-round RT-PCR of the TCR CDR3. TCRdb fed the multiplex PCR reads into MiXCR, producing one record per CDR3 protein. Counted here are approximately 700,000 distinct CDR3 sequences, about a sixth occurring once; the ten biggest clones make up approximately 8.4%. The sequencing input was blood. The receptors shown here come from a man aged 18 to 29 with Graves' hyperthyroidism.

V gene TRBV5-6 combines with J gene TRBJ1-2; D is perhaps TRBD1 (6 bases). Trimming took 0 bases from V and 13 from J, leaving 13 bases between them. Germline V CDR1 and CDR2: SGHDT, YYEEEE. The CDR3 totals 12 residues. The CDR3 loop reads CASSLDWGRSTF. The CDR3 DNA sequence: TGTGCCAGCAGCTTGGATTGGGGGCGAAGCACCTTC.

This clonotype was observed a few times. This chain connects TRBV9 to TRBJ1-2; no reliable D call. CDR3 length: 15 amino acids. With 4 bases removed from V and 0 bases from J, the gap between germline ends came to 13 bases. Germline loops: CDR1 SGDLS, CDR2 YYNGEE. The CDR3 nucleotides read TGTGCCAGCAGCACCCGTCCCGACCCTAACTATGGCTACACCTTC. Translating gives CASSTRPDPNYGYTF.

This clonotype has ten or more counts. V gene TRBV12-3 or TRBV12-4 combines with J gene TRBJ2-7; D could derive from TRBD1 or TRBD2 (5 bases each). This CDR3 has 13 residues. Trimming pared 6 bases from V and 6 bases from J, leaving 15 bases between. The CDR3 here is CASRADTRGEQYF. The CDR3 DNA is TGTGCCAGCAGGGCGGACACACGGGGCGAGCAGTACTTC.

The chain couples TRBV20-1 to TRBJ1-6, with D possibly being TRBD1 (6 bases). V was clipped by 3 bases and J by 16 bases, with 16 bases between them. The CDR3 runs to 12 residues. Germline-derived CDR1 and CDR2 are DFQATT and SNEGSKA (reference sequence). CDR3 protein: CSASARTEGLHF. The CDR3 coding sequence is TGCAGTGCTAGCGCTAGGACAGAGGGACTCCACTTT.

The J gene is TRBJ2-1, the V gene TRBV6-5; D not resolved. V was trimmed by 0 bases and J by 6 bases, leaving 15 bases between them. The CDR3 runs to 16 residues. The V gene's germline CDR1 is MNHEY and CDR2 SVGAGI. This chain's CDR3 is CASSYSIRLQTNEQFF. CDR3 nucleotide sequence: TGTGCCAGCAGTTACTCGATCCGCTTACAGACCAATGAGCAGTTCTTC.

This clonotype has a count of ten or more. This chain links TRBV12-3 or TRBV12-4 with TRBJ2-1; TRBD2 agrees at 8 bases. The CDR3 spans 15 residues. V lost 5 bases and J lost 3; bases outside the gene matches: 6. DNA for the CDR3: TGTGCCAGCAGTCCCGGGAGGGTCAACTACAATGAGCAGTTCTTC. Residues: CASSPGRVNYNEQFF.

V usage is TRBV10-3 and J usage is TRBJ2-5; 7 bases align to TRBD1. CDR3 length equals 19 residues. Germline V lookup: CDR1 ENHRY, CDR2 SYGVKD. The V and J ends lost 0 bases and 3 bases, in that order; junction bases with no gene match: 16. DNA for the CDR3: TGTGCCATCAGTGAGTCCCGGGTGACCCGGGACAGAAACGAAGAGACCCAGTACTTC. Translating gives CAISESRVTRDRNEETQYF.

In its sample, this clonotype was seen many times. The chain couples TRBV28 to TRBJ1-5, with D tentatively TRBD1 (5 bases). CDR1 is MDHEN and CDR2 is SYDVKM in the germline V gene. The CDR3 has 15 residues. The ends were cut back, 5 bases at V and 5 bases at J, with 16 bases in the middle. The CDR3: CASSAFQGRDQPQHF. The CDR3, as DNA: TGTGCCAGCAGTGCTTTCCAGGGAAGAGATCAGCCCCAGCATTTT. The full variable domain, completed using reference TRBV28 and TRBJ1-5, is DVKVTQSSRYLVKRTGEKVFLECVQDMDHENMFWYRQDPGLGLRLIYFSYDVKMKEKGDIPEGYSVSREKKERFSLILESASTNQTSMYLCASSAFQGRDQPQHFGDGTRLSIL.

This clonotype was picked up a small number of times. CDR3 coding DNA: TGTGCTAGTGGTTTGGGCCGACAGGGACCCGAAAACATTCAGTACTTC. Translation: CASGLGRQGPENIQYF. V and J are TRBV12-5 and TRBJ2-4, with TRBD1 matching 7 bases. Germline V gives CDR1 LGHNT, CDR2 FRNRAP. This CDR3 comprises 16 residues. J gave up 5 bases and V 1 base, and 8 bases lay outside the gene matches. Combining the CDR3 with reference TRBV12-5 and TRBJ2-4 gives the whole variable domain DARVTQTPRHKVTEMGQEVTMRCQPILGHNTVFWYRQTMMQGLELLAYFRNRAPLDDSGMPKDRFSAEMPDATLATLKIQPSEPRDSAVYFCASGLGRQGPENIQYFGAGTRLSVL.

V and J are TRBV6-5 and TRBJ2-1, with 9 bases matching TRBD2. In germline, CDR1 is MNHEY, CDR2 SVGAGI. V shed 4 bases, J shed 2 bases, and the junction held 9 bases outside the gene matches. The CDR3 has 17 amino acids. The CDR3 sequence: CASSSTSGRAAYNEQFF. For the CDR3, the DNA is TGTGCCAGCAGTTCGACTAGCGGCAGGGCGGCCTACAATGAGCAGTTCTTC.

This clonotype has at least ten counts. This sequence joins TRBV6-2 or TRBV6-3 and TRBJ2-1; no clear D gene. Germline V gives CDR1 MNHEY, CDR2 SVGEGT. V shed 2 bases and J shed 4 bases, with 6 bases lying between them. The CDR3 loop spans 13 amino acids. CDR3 in amino acids: CASSYGPYNEQFF. CDR3 coding DNA: TGTGCCAGCAGTTACGGGCCTTACAATGAGCAGTTCTTC.

As to this clonotype: Relative to the germline gene, one junction end is altered; a read error may explain this. The V call is TRBV19, the J call TRBJ2-7; D may be TRBD1 or TRBD2 (6 bases each). This CDR3 is 15 amino acids long. Looked up from germline, CDR1 is LNHDA and CDR2 is SQIVND (reference sequence). The CDR3 reads CVSSPASGEVYEQYF. The CDR3 region has the DNA TGTGTCAGTAGCCCCGCTTCAGGGGAGGTCTACGAGCAGTACTTC.

As concerns this clonotype: A read error may account for a junction end that differs from germline. The chain couples TRBV2 to TRBJ1-2; the D gene is possibly TRBD1 (5 bases). This CDR3 comprises 14 residues. CDR1 and CDR2 from the germline V gene are SNHLY and FYNNEI. CDR3 sequence: CASSDRGANYGHTF. The DNA of the CDR3 is TGTGCCAGCAGTGATAGAGGGGCTAACTATGGCCACACCTTC.

This clonotype was observed a handful of times. In DNA form, the CDR3 reads TGTGCCAGCAGCTCTCCGGACACCTCGGTTGACGGGGAGCTGTTTTTT. It specifies CASSSPDTSVDGELFF. The gene calls are TRBV5-8 and TRBJ2-2, with D tentatively TRBD1 (5 bases). The CDR3 sequence is 16 residues long. Germline V gene sequence: CDR1 SGHTS, CDR2 YDEGEE. V lost 3 bases and J 7 bases, leaving 19 bases between the germline ends.

A remark on this clonotype: One junction end does not reproduce the germline sequence, and a read error may be involved. The V gene is TRBV2, the J gene TRBJ2-2; D might be TRBD2 (6 bases). The germline V gene encodes CDR1 SNHLY and CDR2 FYNNEI. CDR3 length equals 13 residues. Here the CDR3 reads CANSDGGTGELFF. In DNA form, the CDR3 reads TGTGCCAACAGTGACGGGGGCACCGGGGAGCTGTTTTTT.

This chain's CDR3 is CASSLGQRLGEQYF. The CDR3 DNA sequence: TGTGCCAGCAGCCTGGGACAAAGGCTAGGCGAGCAGTACTTC. V is TRBV2 and J is TRBJ2-7; tentatively, D is TRBD1 (6 bases). CDR1 is SNHLY and CDR2 is FYNNEI in the germline V gene. Trimming pared 6 bases from V and 6 bases from J, leaving 18 bases between. The CDR3 sequence is 14 residues long.

The chain couples TRBV6-5 to TRBJ1-5, with D possibly being TRBD1 (6 bases). The CDR3 is made up of 13 amino acids. V lost 6 bases and J 6 bases, leaving 12 bases between the germline ends. Germline values: CDR1 MNHEY, CDR2 SVGAGI. The CDR3 sequence: CASSYRVFQPQHF. CDR3 coding DNA: TGTGCCAGCAGCTACAGGGTGTTTCAGCCCCAGCATTTT.

The genes are TRBV12-3 or TRBV12-4 and TRBJ2-5; 9 bases line up with TRBD1. The CDR3 spans 16 residues. V lost 7 bases, J lost 5 bases, and 14 bases stayed unmatched. The chain's CDR3 is CASTLAGTGQGETQYF. The CDR3 DNA sequence: TGTGCCAGCACTCTAGCCGGGACAGGGCAAGGGGAGACCCAGTACTTC.

V is TRBV3-1 and J is TRBJ2-3; 9 nucleotides match TRBD2. With V trimmed by 3 bases and J by 6 bases, 4 bases remained unmatched. Germline lookup yields CDR1 LGHDT and CDR2 YNNKEL (reference sequence). This CDR3 is built from 14 residues. CDR3 coding DNA: TGTGCCAGCAGCCACGCGGGGGGGGAGGATACGCAGTATTTT. Its translation: CASSHAGGEDTQYF.

This clonotype was found a few times. The chain employs TRBV3-1 and TRBJ1-1; perhaps TRBD1 as D (5 bases). The CDR3 runs to 15 residues. Germline V gene lookup returns CDR1 LGHDT and CDR2 YNNKEL (reference sequence). The V end lost 3 bases, the J end lost 4 bases, and 15 bases lay between the germline ends. This chain's CDR3 is CASSQPAVDSTEAFF. The CDR3 nucleotides are TGTGCCAGCAGCCAGCCGGCGGTCGACAGCACTGAAGCTTTCTTT.

Many counts were recorded for this clonotype. The chain uses TRBV27 and TRBJ1-3; D unclear. V was trimmed by 8 bases and J by 9 bases, leaving 8 bases between them. Per the germline V gene, CDR1 is MNHEY and CDR2 is SMNVEV (reference sequence). This CDR3 has 10 amino acids. CDR3 residues: CASLGATIYF. In DNA form, the CDR3 reads TGTGCCAGCCTTGGTGCCACCATATATTTT.

The V and J genes are TRBV20-1 and TRBJ1-6; weak D call: TRBD1 (6 bases). The V gene's germline CDR1 is DFQATT and CDR2 SNEGSKA (reference sequence). The CDR3 runs 14 residues. CDR3 residues: CSPGGDIYNSPLHF. The CDR3 DNA sequence: TGCAGCCCCGGGGGGGACATCTATAATTCACCCCTCCACTTT.

This clonotype was counted only a few times. The chain carries TRBV2 and TRBJ1-5; D is unresolved. CDR3 length equals 14 residues. Trimming removed 3 bases from V and 2 bases from J, with 8 bases in between. CDR1 is SNHLY and CDR2 is FYNNEI in the germline V gene. The CDR3 coding sequence is TGTGCCAGCAGTGAGAGGGTGGGCAATCAGCCCCAGCATTTT. Protein sequence: CASSERVGNQPQHF.

This clonotype showed up many times. The genes are TRBV20-1 and TRBJ2-1; 10 nucleotides agree with TRBD2. The ends lost 5 bases at V and 10 bases at J; junction bases unmatched: 8. The germline CDR1 and CDR2 sequences are DFQATT and SNEGSKA (reference sequence). The CDR3 covers 13 residues. In DNA form, the CDR3 reads TGCAGTGCTGGGACTAGCGTTAGGTGGGAGCAGTTCTTC. Protein sequence: CSAGTSVRWEQFF.

This clonotype was counted at least ten times. The chain combines TRBV12-3 or TRBV12-4 with TRBJ1-1; no reliable D call. CDR3 length: 12 residues. V lost 4 bases and J 7 bases, leaving 10 bases between the germline ends. The CDR3 region has the DNA TGTGCCAGCAGTTCCCGGCTTAGTGAAGCTTTCTTT. Translation: CASSSRLSEAFF.

CDR3 sequence: CASSWGQGPNYGYTF. CDR3 DNA: TGTGCCAGCAGTTGGGGGCAGGGCCCTAACTATGGCTACACCTTC. V usage is TRBV6-1 and J usage is TRBJ1-2; possibly TRBD1 for D (6 bases). CDR1 and CDR2 (germline): MNHNS, SASEGT. The CDR3 contains 15 residues. V lost 5 bases, J lost 0 bases, and 13 bases lay in between.

This clonotype occurred a few times. The chain links TRBV18 to TRBJ2-5; 8 bases align to TRBD1. J lost 8 bases, V lost 1 base, and 9 bases had no gene match. This CDR3 has 15 amino acids. Germline-derived CDR1 and CDR2 are KGHSH and LQKENI. In DNA form, the CDR3 reads TGTGCCAGCTCACCACTCGGACAGGGTGAAGGCACCCAGTACTTC. Translated: CASSPLGQGEGTQYF.

The chain has TRBV5-1 and TRBJ2-3; D gene unclear. The CDR3 has 14 amino acids. Germline V gene lookup returns CDR1 SGHRS and CDR2 YFSETQ. Deletions cut 7 bases from V and 6 bases from J, with 18 bases between. The CDR3 loop is CASQGAQSGDTQYF. In DNA, the CDR3 is TGCGCCAGCCAAGGAGCCCAATCGGGCGATACGCAGTATTTT.

V usage is TRBV15 and J usage is TRBJ1-5; D not resolved. This CDR3 contains 16 residues. The V end was cut by 2 bases, the J end by 1 base, with 12 bases between. Per germline, CDR1 LNHNV and CDR2 YYDKDF (reference sequence). Written as DNA, the CDR3 is TGTGCCACCAGCAGACCCGGAGGAGGCAGCAATCAGCCCCAGCATTTT. Protein product: CATSRPGGGSNQPQHF.